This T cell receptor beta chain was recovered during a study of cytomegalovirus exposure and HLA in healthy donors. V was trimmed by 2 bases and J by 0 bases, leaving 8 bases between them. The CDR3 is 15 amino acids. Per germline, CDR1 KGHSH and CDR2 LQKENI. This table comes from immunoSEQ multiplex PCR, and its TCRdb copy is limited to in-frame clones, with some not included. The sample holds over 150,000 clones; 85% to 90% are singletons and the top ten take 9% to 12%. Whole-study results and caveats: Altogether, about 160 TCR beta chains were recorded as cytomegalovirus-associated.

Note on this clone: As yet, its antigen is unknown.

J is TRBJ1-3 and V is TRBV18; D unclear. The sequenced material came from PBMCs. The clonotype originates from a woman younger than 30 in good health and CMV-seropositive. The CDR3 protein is CASSPFEFSGNTIYF. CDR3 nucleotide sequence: TGTGCCAGCTCACCATTCGAGTTCTCTGGAAACACCATATATTTT.